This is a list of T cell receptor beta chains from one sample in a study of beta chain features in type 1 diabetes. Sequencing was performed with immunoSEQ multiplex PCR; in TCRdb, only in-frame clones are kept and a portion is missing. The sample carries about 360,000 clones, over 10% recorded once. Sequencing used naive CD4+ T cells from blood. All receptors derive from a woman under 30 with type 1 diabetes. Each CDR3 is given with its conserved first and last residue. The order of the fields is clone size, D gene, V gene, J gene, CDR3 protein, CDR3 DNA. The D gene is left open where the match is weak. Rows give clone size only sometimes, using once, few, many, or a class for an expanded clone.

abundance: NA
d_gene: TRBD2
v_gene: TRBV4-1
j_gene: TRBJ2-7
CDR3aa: CASSQEGLRARTRTFEQYF
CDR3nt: TGCGCCAGCAGCCAAGAAGGGCTAAGGGCCCGGACTAGAACCTTCGAGCAGTACTTC

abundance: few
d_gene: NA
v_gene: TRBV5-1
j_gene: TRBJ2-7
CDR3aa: CASSLRGSYEQYF
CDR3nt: TGCGCCAGCAGCCTACGGGGGTCCTACGAGCAGTACTTC

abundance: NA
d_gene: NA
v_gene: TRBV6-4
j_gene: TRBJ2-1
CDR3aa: CASTPRDEQFF
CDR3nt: TGTGCCAGCACTCCCCGGGATGAGCAGTTCTTC

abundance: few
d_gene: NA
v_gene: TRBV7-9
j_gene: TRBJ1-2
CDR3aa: CASSLGFGTNYGYTF
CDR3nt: TGTGCCAGCAGCTTAGGATTCGGGACTAACTATGGCTACACCTTC

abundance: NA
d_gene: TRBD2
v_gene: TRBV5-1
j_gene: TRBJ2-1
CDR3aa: CASSLAGVDYNEQFF
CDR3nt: TGCGCCAGCAGCTTAGCGGGAGTGGATTACAATGAGCAGTTCTTC

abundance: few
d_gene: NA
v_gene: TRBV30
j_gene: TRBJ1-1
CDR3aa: CAGRRDDSMNTEAFF
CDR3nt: TGTGCCGGAAGGAGGGACGACAGCATGAACACTGAAGCTTTCTTT

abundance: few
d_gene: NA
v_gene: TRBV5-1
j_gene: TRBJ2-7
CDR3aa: CASSGRAPSEQYF
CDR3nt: TGCGCCAGCAGCGGGCGAGCCCCCTCCGAGCAGTACTTC

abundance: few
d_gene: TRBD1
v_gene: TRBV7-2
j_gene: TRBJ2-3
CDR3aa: CASSLDRHSTDTQYF
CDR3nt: TGTGCCAGCAGCCTGGACAGGCATAGCACAGATACGCAGTATTTT

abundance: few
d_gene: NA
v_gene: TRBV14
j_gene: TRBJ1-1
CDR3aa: CASSQDQNTEAFF
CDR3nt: TGTGCCAGCAGCCAAGATCAGAACACTGAAGCTTTCTTT

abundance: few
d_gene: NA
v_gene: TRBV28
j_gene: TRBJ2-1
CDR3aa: CASSLPGLAFGFEQFF
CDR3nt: TGTGCCAGCAGTCTTCCGGGACTTGCATTCGGATTTGAGCAGTTCTTC

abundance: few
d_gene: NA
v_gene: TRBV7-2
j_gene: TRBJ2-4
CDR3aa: CASSLKPQRPGNIQYF
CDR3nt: TGTGCCAGCAGCTTAAAGCCCCAAAGACCAGGGAACATTCAGTACTTC

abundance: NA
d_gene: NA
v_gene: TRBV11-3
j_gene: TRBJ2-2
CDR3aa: CASSLALAIGELFF
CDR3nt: TGTGCCAGCAGCTTAGCGCTAGCGATCGGGGAGCTGTTTTTT

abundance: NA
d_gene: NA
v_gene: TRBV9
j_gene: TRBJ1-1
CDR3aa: CASSIDRNTEAFF
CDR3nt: TGTGCCAGCAGCATTGACAGGAACACTGAAGCTTTCTTT

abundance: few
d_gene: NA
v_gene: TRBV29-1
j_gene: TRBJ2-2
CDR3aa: CSASPGLNTGELFF
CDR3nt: TGCAGCGCAAGTCCGGGACTTAACACCGGGGAGCTGTTTTTT

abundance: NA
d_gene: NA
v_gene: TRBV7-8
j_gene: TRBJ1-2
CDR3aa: CASSFLSPGRGYGYTF
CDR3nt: TGTGCCAGCAGCTTCTTATCCCCTGGGCGAGGGTATGGCTACACCTTC

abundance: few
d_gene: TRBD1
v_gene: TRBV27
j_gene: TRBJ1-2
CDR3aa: CASRDLGTGNGYGYTF
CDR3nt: TGTGCCAGCAGGGACCTCGGGACAGGGAACGGCTATGGCTACACCTTC

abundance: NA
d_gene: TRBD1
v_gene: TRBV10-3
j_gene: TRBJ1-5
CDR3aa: CAIKADRESNQPQHF
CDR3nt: TGTGCCATCAAAGCGGACAGGGAGAGCAATCAGCCCCAGCATTTT

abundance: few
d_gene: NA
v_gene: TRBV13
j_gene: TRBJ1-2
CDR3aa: CASSLGSSGTGPWGYTF
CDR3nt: TGTGCCAGCAGCTTAGGCAGTAGTGGGACTGGTCCGTGGGGCTACACCTTC

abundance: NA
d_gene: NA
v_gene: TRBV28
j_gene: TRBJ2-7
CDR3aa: CASSWLDSSYEQYF
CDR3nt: TGTGCCAGCAGTTGGTTAGACAGCTCCTACGAGCAGTACTTC

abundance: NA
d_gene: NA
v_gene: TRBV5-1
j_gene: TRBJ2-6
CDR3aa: CASSRTASSGANVLTF
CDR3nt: TGCGCCAGCAGCCGGACTGCGAGCTCTGGGGCCAACGTCCTGACTTTC

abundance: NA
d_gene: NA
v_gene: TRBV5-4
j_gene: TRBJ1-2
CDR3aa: CASSLIGGDGYTF
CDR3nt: TGTGCCAGCAGCTTGATAGGAGGGGATGGCTACACCTTC

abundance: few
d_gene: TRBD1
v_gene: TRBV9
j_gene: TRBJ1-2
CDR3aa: CASSGSGGADGYTF
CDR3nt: TGTGCCAGCAGCGGATCAGGGGGCGCCGATGGCTACACCTTC

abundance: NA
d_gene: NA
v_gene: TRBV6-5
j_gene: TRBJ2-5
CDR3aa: CASSYFGGGETQYF
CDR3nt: TGTGCCAGCAGTTACTTCGGTGGGGGGGAGACCCAGTACTTC

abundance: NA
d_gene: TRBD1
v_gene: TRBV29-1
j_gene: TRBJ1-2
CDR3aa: CSVATVTGRYGYTF
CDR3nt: TGCAGCGTCGCTACGGTGACAGGGCGCTATGGCTACACCTTC

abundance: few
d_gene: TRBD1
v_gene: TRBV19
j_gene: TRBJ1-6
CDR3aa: CASSIGTGVDSPLHF
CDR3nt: TGTGCCAGTAGTATTGGGACAGGGGTTGATTCACCCCTCCACTTT

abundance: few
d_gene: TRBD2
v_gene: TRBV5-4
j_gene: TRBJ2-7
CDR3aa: CASSTGLAGGSYEQYF
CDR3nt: TGTGCCAGCAGCACTGGACTAGCGGGGGGGTCCTACGAGCAGTACTTC

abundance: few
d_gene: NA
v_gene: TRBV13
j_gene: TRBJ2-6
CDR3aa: CASSFSGANVLTF
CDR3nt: TGTGCCAGCAGCTTCAGTGGGGCCAACGTCCTGACTTTC

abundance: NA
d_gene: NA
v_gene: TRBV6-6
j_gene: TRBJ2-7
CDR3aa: CAVGRGSIEQYF
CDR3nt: TGTGCCGTAGGCAGGGGATCGATCGAGCAGTACTTC

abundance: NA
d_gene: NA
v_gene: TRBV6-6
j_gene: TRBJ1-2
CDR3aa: CASSYGTQTNYGYTF
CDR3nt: TGTGCCAGCAGTTACGGGACACAGACTAACTATGGCTACACCTTC

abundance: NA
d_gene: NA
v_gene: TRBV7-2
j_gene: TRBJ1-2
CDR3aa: CASSLVQGSRGYTF
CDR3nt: TGTGCCAGCAGCTTAGTGCAGGGGAGCAGAGGCTACACCTTC

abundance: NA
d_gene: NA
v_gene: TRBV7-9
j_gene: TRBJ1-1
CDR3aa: CASSLIGGAGGTEAFF
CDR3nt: TGTGCCAGCAGCCTAATAGGAGGGGCTGGAGGGACTGAAGCTTTCTTT

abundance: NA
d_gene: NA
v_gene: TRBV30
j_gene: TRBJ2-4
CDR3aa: CAWSVTRNIQYF
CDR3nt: TGTGCCTGGAGTGTAACCAGAAACATTCAGTACTTC

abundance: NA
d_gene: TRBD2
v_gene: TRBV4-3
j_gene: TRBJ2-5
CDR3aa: CASSQLAGSQETQYF
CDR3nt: TGCGCCAGCAGCCAACTAGCGGGGTCTCAAGAGACCCAGTACTTC

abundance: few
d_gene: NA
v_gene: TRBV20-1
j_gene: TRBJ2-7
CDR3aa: CSASQGHEQYF
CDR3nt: TGCAGTGCTTCGCAGGGGCACGAGCAGTACTTC

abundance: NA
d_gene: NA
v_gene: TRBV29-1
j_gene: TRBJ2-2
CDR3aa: CSGSPSNTGELFF
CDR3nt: TGCAGCGGCAGTCCTTCGAACACCGGGGAGCTGTTTTTT

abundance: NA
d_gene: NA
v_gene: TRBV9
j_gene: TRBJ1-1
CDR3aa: CASSVEGGTEAFF
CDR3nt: TGTGCCAGCAGCGTAGAGGGAGGCACTGAAGCTTTCTTT

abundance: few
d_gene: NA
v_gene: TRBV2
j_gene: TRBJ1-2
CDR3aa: CASSEGHPNYGYTF
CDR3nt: TGTGCCAGCAGTGAGGGCCATCCTAACTATGGCTACACCTTC

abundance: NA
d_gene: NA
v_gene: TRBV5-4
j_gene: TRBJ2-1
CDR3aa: CASSLDIGPQFF
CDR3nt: TGTGCCAGCAGCTTGGACATTGGCCCCCAGTTCTTC

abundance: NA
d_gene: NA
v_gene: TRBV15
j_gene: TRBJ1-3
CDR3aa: CATSRLMGGYGNTIYF
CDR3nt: TGTGCCACCAGCAGGCTCATGGGGGGGTATGGAAACACCATATATTTT

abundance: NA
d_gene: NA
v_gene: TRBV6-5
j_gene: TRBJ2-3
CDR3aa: CASSYRTDTDTQYF
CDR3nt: TGTGCCAGCAGTTACAGGACTGACACAGATACGCAGTATTTT

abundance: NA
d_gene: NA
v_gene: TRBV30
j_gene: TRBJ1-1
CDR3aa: CAWGVRGTEAFF
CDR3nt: TGTGCCTGGGGGGTACGGGGCACTGAAGCTTTCTTT

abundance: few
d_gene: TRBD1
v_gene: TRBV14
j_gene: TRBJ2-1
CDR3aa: CASSQDPRTGFLNEQFF
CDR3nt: TGTGCCAGCAGCCAAGACCCCCGGACAGGGTTTTTAAATGAGCAGTTCTTC

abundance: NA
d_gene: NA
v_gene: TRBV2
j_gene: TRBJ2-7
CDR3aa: CASSRRALLVGGSNYEQYF
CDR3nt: TGTGCCAGCAGTCGGCGAGCCTTACTCGTAGGGGGATCTAACTACGAGCAGTACTTC

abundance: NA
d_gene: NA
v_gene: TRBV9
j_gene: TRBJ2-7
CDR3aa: CATFGVAGENYEQYF
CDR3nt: TGTGCCACCTTCGGGGTGGCAGGGGAGAACTACGAGCAGTACTTC

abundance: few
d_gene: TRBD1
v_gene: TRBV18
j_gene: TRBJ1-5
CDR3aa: CASSSTGGNQPQHF
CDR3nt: TGTGCCAGCTCATCTACAGGGGGCAATCAGCCCCAGCATTTT